This T cell receptor (beta chain) is from a study of cytomegalovirus exposure and HLA in healthy donors. The overall study: HLA-typed donors contributed approximately 86 million unique TCRs, which were held in an early data release.

Study results and caveats: Later on, analysis showed that most CMV-associated TCR beta chains appeared to be HLA-restricted.

As concerns this clone: The antigen is unknown.

60 Vbeta and 13 Jbeta primers were used in PCR. Here immunoSEQ multiplex PCR was the method, and the copy in TCRdb shows in-frame clones only, minus some. Of roughly 92,000 clones listed, 75% to 85% are singletons. Germline V CDR1 and CDR2: MNHEY, SMNVEV (reference sequence). The CDR3 runs to 16 residues. Losses at the gene ends were 5 bases for V and 3 bases for J; bases not matched to a gene: 12. This TCR was recovered from a man aged 50-60 years in good health and CMV-seropositive. The chain uses TRBV27 and TRBJ1-1; 7 bases are shared with TRBD1. The sequenced material came from PBMCs. The CDR3 spells CASSHSWGRGYTEAFF. The DNA for the CDR3 is TGTGCCAGCAGTCATTCATGGGGCAGGGGGTACACTGAAGCTTTCTTT.